This TCR beta chain was identified in a study of cytomegalovirus exposure and HLA in healthy donors. Overall study results and limits: It has been reported that TCR beta sequences accurately predicted the HLA-A and HLA-B alleles of most subjects.

Trimming shortened V by 5 bases and J by 3 bases, and 10 bases separated the two germline ends. CDR3 length: 12 amino acids. CDR1 GTSNPN and CDR2 SVGIG come from the germline V gene (reference sequence). Notes on this clone: Its antigen is undetermined.

The PCR employed 60 Vbeta primers together with 13 Jbeta primers. Repertoires were generated with immunoSEQ multiplex PCR, while TCRdb's copy carries only in-frame clones and drops some. In the table there are some 180,000 clones, about 85% of which are singletons. The sequence was obtained from a girl aged 5 to 17 in good health and CMV-seropositive. The material sequenced was PBMCs. V gene TRBV30 combines with J gene TRBJ1-2; the D gene is possibly TRBD1 (6 bases). CDR3 in amino acids: CAWVGADYGYTF. CDR3 bases: TGTGCCTGGGTGGGGGCAGACTATGGCTACACCTTC.